This T cell receptor (beta chain) is from a study of radiation and T cells in renal cell carcinoma (dated by TCRdb to 2020 to 2021). General notes on the study: Samples came from a clinical trial, in which primary renal cell carcinomas received 15 Gy stereotactic body radiation therapy followed by nephrectomy 4 weeks later. In the approximately 49 samples combined, about 4 million unique CDR3 nucleotide sequences were found, encoding 3,000,000 or so unique CDR3 amino acid sequences. In total, roughly 52 samples, comprising approximately 25 tumors and 27 peripheral blood samples, were subjected to TCR beta sequencing. Here is what the overall study found, with its caveats: In blood, the top tumor clonotypes increased from baseline to 2 weeks after radiation and then shrank by 4 weeks, which suggests a temporary expansion of tumor-resident clones. Tracking of blood repertoire dynamics stopped at roughly four weeks after treatment, with no follow-up past that point. The single-armed trial design could not address effects of radiation dose or scheduling on the TCR repertoire. Because no pretreatment tumor biopsies were available, whether clonotypes were present in the tumor at baseline could not be determined.

For CDR1 and CDR2, the germline V gene lists SGHTA and FQGNSA. V was cut back by 1 base and J by 6 bases, leaving a gap of 15 bases between them. The CDR3 runs 15 residues from the cysteine to the phenylalanine. Only the CDR3 DNA is retained, 45 bases long and in frame from the first base. The table lists this clone with a count of one. What antigen it recognizes has not been identified. No qualities accompany the bases; no much larger clone lies one base away. The intended sense of this specimen's time point label: baseline pretreatment blood. The treatment or condition label, as the study defines it: 15 Gy SBRT to primary tumor, nephrectomy 4 weeks later. To follow tumor-enriched clonotypes, serial peripheral blood was collected from radiation-treated patients at baseline and at 2 weeks and 4 weeks after SBRT. Every patient had renal cell carcinoma of clear cell pathology. Genomic DNA for TCR sequencing was prepared using the QIAamp DNA Blood Mini Kit (Qiagen). The analyses included only samples that passed all quality control checks.

TCR beta libraries were generated from genomic DNA with the immunoSEQ kit, following the manufacturer's recommendations. To prepare libraries, a first multiplex PCR with proprietary primers was run, followed by a second PCR that added unique barcodes, and a bead cleanup was done after each round. Each sample batch included a kit-provided positive control reaction and a negative control reaction. The final libraries were assessed on an Agilent 4200 TapeStation D1000 ScreenTape, pooled by volume, and quantified by qPCR. Sequencing was performed on an Illumina NextSeq500 with a MidOutput 150-cycle cartridge, and 156 Read1 and 15 Index1 cycles were run with kit custom primers. The pooled library was loaded at roughly 0.94 pM with an approximately 20% PhiX control spike-in. As for how the authors treated the data: Vendor-processed data were analyzed in R, and a clonotype was defined as all T cells sharing the same CDR3 nucleotide sequence. In the clone abundance analyses, frequencies in each sample were normalized to that sample's 10,000 most abundant clones. Public T cell clones, which averaged fewer than five per sample, were removed prior to analysis. Tumor-enriched and baseline blood-enriched clonotypes were defined by at least a 32-fold difference in abundance between compartments. Clonotypes expanded or contracted between blood time points were identified with a beta-binomial differential abundance model. The Baroni-Urbani and Buser coefficient was used to measure tumor-blood repertoire similarity, and groups were compared with two-tailed Wilcoxon tests in R. The clones in this table, taken by TCRdb from immuneACCESS, are in-frame only. Not every clone is retained; where verified, under half of the shortfall comes from an unresolved V gene, and the cause of the rest is unknown. That table furnishes V, J and clone size, whereas the DNA furnished D and trimming. Here the sample has approximately 45,000 clones; approximately 83% occur a single time. The ten biggest clones cover around 31% of the sample.

The sequencing here drew on blood, taken from a patient whose treatment included radiotherapy and nephrectomy. The receptor's source is a woman aged 70 to 79 with renal cell carcinoma. The sequence links TRBV7-2 to TRBJ1-1; TRBD1 might be the D gene, on 6 matching bases. The CDR3 corresponds to CASSLVGGLGAEAFF. The sequence in DNA is TGTGCCAGCAGCTTAGTCGGGGGGCTAGGGGCTGAAGCTTTCTTT.